This T cell receptor (beta chain) was captured in a study of blood T cell repertoires in COVID-19. Overall study context: Italy, Spain and the United States were the sources of the convalescent and acute COVID-19 samples. Nucleic acid was either cDNA or gDNA, and it came from T cells, B-cell-depleted T cells, or PBMCs.

This CDR3 has 15 amino acids. Germline CDR1 reads LNHNV; CDR2 reads YYDKDF (reference sequence). V shed 5 bases and J 3 bases; nucleotides not matched to a gene: 3. Authors' analysis steps: Quantification of nucleated cells was approximated via reference gene primer amplification. Here immunoSEQ multiplex PCR was the method, and the copy in TCRdb shows in-frame clones only, minus some. V, J and clone size reflect that table, while D and trimming were determined from the DNA. The sample has around 150,000 clones; roughly three quarters are singletons. This rearrangement joins TRBV15 to TRBJ2-1; 11 nucleotides match TRBD2. This TCR was recovered from a man in his sixties with acute or convalescent COVID-19. Sequencing input: peripheral blood. The CDR3 sequence is CATSDGTSGYNEQFF. The CDR3 nucleotides are TGTGCCACCAGCGACGGGACTAGCGGCTACAATGAGCAGTTCTTC. The whole variable domain, remainder taken from reference TRBV15 and TRBJ2-1, is DAMVIQNPRYQVTQFGKPVTLSCSQTLNHNVMYWYQQKSSQAPKLLFHYYDKDFNNEADTPDNFQSRRPNTSFCFLDIRSPGLGDTAMYLCATSDGTSGYNEQFFGPGTRLTVL.